These 10 T cell receptor beta chains originate from one sample sequenced in a study of blood T cell repertoires in COVID-19. Sequenced by immunoSEQ multiplex PCR; TCRdb stores in-frame clones only, minus some. The table records around 120,000 clones, approximately 82% of them present only once. The sample consisted of peripheral blood. These receptors were collected from a middle-aged man with active or convalescent COVID-19.

The chain couples TRBV5-5 to TRBJ1-5; D uncertain. CDR3 length equals 16 residues. With 0 bases removed from V and 1 base from J, the gap between germline ends came to 11 bases. Per the germline V gene, CDR1 is SGHKS and CDR2 is YYEKEE (reference sequence). The CDR3 sequence is CASSLALPVSNQPQHF. The CDR3 nucleotides read TGTGCCAGCAGCTTGGCTCTCCCGGTGAGCAATCAGCCCCAGCATTTT.

The genes are TRBV30 and TRBJ2-7; 7 bases agree with TRBD1. Per germline, CDR1 GTSNPN and CDR2 SVGIG (reference sequence). The CDR3 is 16 amino acids. V lost 3 bases, J lost 2 bases, and 13 bases stayed unmatched. The DNA for the CDR3 is TGTGCCTGGAGCGCCAGACAGGGCCCCCGGACCTACGAGCAGTACTTC. Protein product: CAWSARQGPRTYEQYF.

The chain combines TRBV6-5 with TRBJ2-5; D is possibly TRBD1 (5 bases). The CDR3 spans 14 residues. Germline CDR1 MNHEY, CDR2 SVGAGI. V dropped 3 bases and J dropped 1 base, with 9 bases sitting between them. The DNA of the CDR3 is TGTGCCAGCAGTTATTGGCAGGGCCAAGAGACCCAGTACTTC. It is translated as CASSYWQGQETQYF.

The V call is TRBV2, the J call TRBJ1-1, with a weak D call TRBD1 (5 bases). V dropped 7 bases and J dropped 1 base, with 10 bases sitting between them. Per the germline V gene, CDR1 is SNHLY and CDR2 is FYNNEI. The CDR3 length is 13 residues. CDR3 sequence (DNA): TGTGCCAGCACGGTAGGGGAGAACACTGAAGCTTTCTTT. Protein: CASTVGENTEAFF.

The chain combines TRBV5-8 with TRBJ1-2, with D tentatively TRBD1 (5 bases). The germline CDR1 and CDR2 sequences are SGHTS and YDEGEE. The length of the CDR3 is 13 residues. Trimming pared 5 bases from V and 8 bases from J, leaving 16 bases between. The CDR3 DNA reads as TGTGCCAGCAGGGCCGGGACTGGGAGCGGCTACACCTTC. It translates to CASRAGTGSGYTF.

This rearrangement joins TRBV5-6 to TRBJ2-2; no definite D call. V was trimmed by 1 base and J by 1 base, leaving 5 bases between them. Germline lookup yields CDR1 SGHDT and CDR2 YYEEEE. The CDR3 extends over 14 amino acids. In DNA form, the CDR3 reads TGTGCCAGCAGCTTGTCTGTGAACACCGGGGAGCTGTTTTTT. Translating it yields CASSLSVNTGELFF.

The chain has TRBV7-9 and TRBJ2-5; D is perhaps TRBD1 (6 bases). V was cut by 5 bases and J by 3 bases, with 13 bases left in between. Looked up from germline, CDR1 is SEHNR and CDR2 is FQNEAQ (reference sequence). This CDR3 is 14 amino acids long. CDR3 nucleotides: TGTGCCAGCAGCCCACCGGGACACGAAGAGACCCAGTACTTC. Protein: CASSPPGHEETQYF.

CDR3 coding DNA: TGCAGTGCTAGTTTAAGTGGTAGGGGACACCTGAACACTGAAGCTTTCTTT. Protein product: CSASLSGRGHLNTEAFF. The gene calls are TRBV20-1 and TRBJ1-1, with D possibly TRBD1 on 6 matching bases. The V and J ends lost 3 bases and 0 bases respectively, with 20 bases between them. The length of the CDR3 is 17 residues. The germline gives CDR1 DFQATT, CDR2 SNEGSKA (reference sequence).

CDR3 residues: CASSVARSSGNTIYF. The CDR3 coding sequence is TGTGCCAGCAGCGTAGCACGTAGCTCTGGAAACACCATATATTTT. This chain joins TRBV5-6 and TRBJ1-3; D not resolved. Germline V CDR1 and CDR2: SGHDT, YYEEEE. V was shortened by 4 bases and J by 0 bases, with 11 bases between the two germline ends. The CDR3 loop spans 15 amino acids. The variable domain in full, completed from reference TRBV5-6 and TRBJ1-3, reads DAGVTQSPTHLIKTRGQQVTLRCSPKSGHDTVSWYQQALGQGPQFIFQYYEEEERQRGNFPDRFSGHQFPNYSSELNVNALLLGDSALYLCASSVARSSGNTIYFGEGSWLTVV.

J is TRBJ1-2 and V is TRBV18, with 10 bases matching TRBD1. The V gene end was trimmed by 4 bases and the J gene end by 6 bases; junction bases not matched to a gene: 8. From germline, CDR1 is KGHSH and CDR2 LQKENI. This CDR3 is built from 15 residues. DNA for the CDR3: TGTGCCAGCTCACTACAAGGACAGGGGGTGAATGGCTACACCTTC. It encodes CASSLQGQGVNGYTF. Full variable domain (remainder filled in from reference TRBV18 and TRBJ1-2): NAGVMQNPRHLVRRRGQEARLRCSPMKGHSHVYWYRQLPEEGLKFMVYLQKENIIDESGMPKERFSAEFPKEGPSILRIQQVVRGDSAAYFCASSLQGQGVNGYTFGSGTRLTVV.